Listed below are T cell receptor beta chains from one sample, sequenced in a study of a mutant IDH1 vaccine in newly diagnosed glioma. No antigen has been assigned to these receptors. The data were produced by immunoSEQ multiplex PCR, yet TCRdb's version contains in-frame clones alone and is incomplete. The profile covers some 60,000 clones, with less than 90% appearing a single time and approximately 3.4% taken by the ten largest. This specimen consisted of PBMCs, obtained from a glioma patient whose treatment included an IDH1 peptide vaccine. The source of these receptors is a woman between 45 and 65 years old with glioma. Both conserved end residues are part of each CDR3. A D gene is named only where the DNA matches it firmly. Some rows have no size entry. The others give once, few or many, or a class for an expanded clone.

V,size,J,D,DNA,CDR3
TRBV19,.,TRBJ2-2,TRBD2,TGTGCCAGTAGTCCGCTAGCGGGAGGCGACACCGGGGAGCTGTTTTTT,CASSPLAGGDTGELFF
TRBV7-9,few,TRBJ2-5,.,TGTGCCAGCAGCTTAGCGGGGGCCCAAGAGACCCAGTACTTC,CASSLAGAQETQYF
TRBV5-1,.,TRBJ1-2,.,TGCGCCAGCAGCCTCGACAGAACCGAGTATGGCTACACCTTC,CASSLDRTEYGYTF
TRBV2,.,TRBJ2-3,.,TGTGCCAGCAGGAGTGAAGGGAGGGATACGCAGTATTTT,CASRSEGRDTQYF
TRBV30,.,TRBJ1-1,.,TGTGCCTGGAGTGTAGTTTCCACTGAAGCTTTCTTT,CAWSVVSTEAFF
TRBV7-2,.,TRBJ2-3,TRBD2,TGTGCCAGCAGCTTAGATAAAACCGGGACTAGCGGGGTAGCAGATACGCAGTATTTT,CASSLDKTGTSGVADTQYF
TRBV28,once,TRBJ1-6,.,TGTGCCAGCATAAGTTTCGGGGAGTATTCACCCCTCCACTTT,CASISFGEYSPLHF
TRBV5-8,few,TRBJ1-6,.,TGTGCCAGCAGTTATGCGGGACAAATTTCACCCCTCCACTTT,CASSYAGQISPLHF
TRBV4-1,.,TRBJ2-7,TRBD1,TGCGCCAGCAGCCAAGTCAATTTCCTGGGGACAGGGCAATACGAGCAGTACTTC,CASSQVNFLGTGQYEQYF
TRBV18,.,TRBJ1-1,.,TGTGCCAGCTCTTTAGGACAGTCCTACACTGAAGCTTTCTTT,CASSLGQSYTEAFF
TRBV14,.,TRBJ1-1,.,TGTGCCAGCAGCGGGGTCTATCTGAACACTGAAGCTTTCTTT,CASSGVYLNTEAFF
TRBV21-1,once,TRBJ1-1,.,TGTGCCAGCAGGCCCCCGTCGGGGGCGCGGGGCACTGAAGCTTTCTTT,CASRPPSGARGTEAFF
TRBV5-1,.,TRBJ2-3,.,TGCGCCAGCAGCTTGGGGTCAGGGGCCGATACGCAGTATTTT,CASSLGSGADTQYF
TRBV29-1,few,TRBJ1-1,.,TGCAGCGCCCTAAACACTGAAGCTTTCTTT,CSALNTEAFF
TRBV20-1,.,TRBJ2-7,.,TGCAGTGCTCCCGGGGGTGGGGAGCAGTACTTC,CSAPGGGEQYF
TRBV6-5,.,TRBJ1-2,TRBD1,TGTGCCAGCAATAAGGGACAGGGAGGCGGCTACACCTTC,CASNKGQGGGYTF
TRBV5-1,.,TRBJ2-5,TRBD2,TGCGCCAGCAGTTTCAGCGGGGGGGTTCAAGAGACCCAGTACTTC,CASSFSGGVQETQYF
TRBV4-3,.,TRBJ1-1,.,TGCGCCAGCAGCCTAGGACGAGCCCGGGAAGCTTTCTTT,CASSLGRAREAFF
TRBV10-3,.,TRBJ1-2,TRBD1,TGTGCCATCAGTGGCAAGGGGGCCTCGGGCTACACCTTC,CAISGKGASGYTF
TRBV7-2,.,TRBJ2-1,TRBD2,TGTGCCAGCAGCTTAGAGCCTAGCGGGGGAAGCTCCTACAATGAGCAGTTCTTC,CASSLEPSGGSSYNEQFF
TRBV25-1,.,TRBJ1-5,TRBD1,TGTGCCAGCAGTGGTCCGGGACAGGGGCATCAGCCCCAGCATTTT,CASSGPGQGHQPQHF
TRBV19,.,TRBJ1-1,.,TGTGCCAGTAGTCTCTATCCACAGGGTGCTGAAGCTTTCTTT,CASSLYPQGAEAFF
TRBV7-6,.,TRBJ2-3,TRBD2,TGTGCCAGTCGTTTAGCGGGGGACACAGATACGCAGTATTTT,CASRLAGDTDTQYF
TRBV27,.,TRBJ2-1,TRBD2,TGTGCCAGCAGTCTAGCGGGGGGGTACAATGAGCAGTTCTTC,CASSLAGGYNEQFF
TRBV4-2,few,TRBJ2-7,TRBD1,TGTGCCAGCAGCCAAGGACAGGGGGACTACGAGCAGTACTTC,CASSQGQGDYEQYF
TRBV6-1,.,TRBJ2-3,.,TGTGCCAGCGAGGGGTTTCTCAGGGGAACAGATACGCAGTATTTT,CASEGFLRGTDTQYF
TRBV11-3,.,TRBJ1-6,.,TGTGCCAGCAGCTTAGTGTATAGGTGGGGGCGAAAGGAGCCGAATTCACCCCTCCACTTT,CASSLVYRWGRKEPNSPLHF
TRBV15,.,TRBJ2-2,.,TGTGCCACCAGGGATCCCGTGTCCGGGGAGGTGAACACCGGGGAGCTGTTTTTT,CATRDPVSGEVNTGELFF
TRBV5-4,.,TRBJ1-5,.,TGTGCCAGCAGCTTGGCAGGGGTAAATAGCAATCAGCCCCAGCATTTT,CASSLAGVNSNQPQHF
TRBV6-5,.,TRBJ1-5,.,TGTGCCAGCAGTTTTCTGTCCGGCGGCAATCAGCCCCAGCATTTT,CASSFLSGGNQPQHF
TRBV10-3,.,TRBJ2-1,.,TGTGCCACCGCTAGGGACATCCTTCCCTACAATGAGCAGTTCTTC,CATARDILPYNEQFF
TRBV18,.,TRBJ2-1,TRBD1,TGTGCCAGCTCACCGGACAGGACATTGGGGTTCTTC,CASSPDRTLGFF
TRBV2,.,TRBJ1-1,.,TGTGCCAGCAGTGAAGCGGACAGTCAGCAGAACACTGAAGCTTTCTTT,CASSEADSQQNTEAFF
TRBV15,.,TRBJ1-3,.,TGTGCCACGGGTCGGGCTTCTGGAAACACCATATATTTT,CATGRASGNTIYF
TRBV6-5,.,TRBJ2-7,.,TGTGCCAGCAGGATGGCCGGTTCCTACGAGCAGTACTTC,CASRMAGSYEQYF
TRBV6-1,.,TRBJ2-7,TRBD1,TGTGCCAGCAGTCCGGACAGGAGTGCCTACGAGCAGTACTTC,CASSPDRSAYEQYF
TRBV5-1,once,TRBJ1-4,.,TGCGCCAGTTCCAGTAAGGGGATGGGGGAAAAACTGTTTTTT,CASSSKGMGEKLFF
TRBV28,.,TRBJ1-5,.,TGTGCCAGCAGTTTACCCGCCCGCGTTAGGTCCAATCAGCCCCAGCATTTT,CASSLPARVRSNQPQHF
TRBV5-6,.,TRBJ2-7,.,TGTGCCAGCGGATCGCAGTTTGGTGAGCAGTACTTC,CASGSQFGEQYF
TRBV5-6,.,TRBJ2-1,.,TGTGCCAGCAGCCTCGGCGGGCTCCATGAGCAGTTCTTC,CASSLGGLHEQFF
TRBV10-1,.,TRBJ2-7,.,TGCGCCAGCAGCGCGACCCTCTACGAGCAGTACTTC,CASSATLYEQYF